The 20 T cell receptor beta chains below come from one sample, sequenced in a study of cytomegalovirus exposure and HLA in healthy donors. In the PCR, 60 Vbeta and 13 Jbeta primers were used. Repertoires were generated with immunoSEQ multiplex PCR, while TCRdb's copy carries only in-frame clones and drops some. The sample carries about 140,000 clones, over 60% recorded once. The specimen was PBMCs. These receptor sequences come from a man between 35 and 55 years old in good health and CMV-seronegative.

The chain has TRBV19 and TRBJ2-5; a weak D match, TRBD2 (6 bases). The J call may be mistaken, given a closer DNA end match to TRBJ2-7. Germline V gives CDR1 LNHDA, CDR2 SQIVND (reference sequence). The CDR3 is 15 residues long. The CDR3, as DNA: TGTGCCAGTAGTACCCTAGCGAATACCGCCTACGAGCAGTACTTC. This sequence encodes CASSTLANTAYEQYF.

The CDR3 is CASTPAGADTQYF. CDR3 nucleotide sequence: TGTGCCAGCACCCCCGCAGGGGCAGATACGCAGTATTTT. The chain uses TRBV6-6 and TRBJ2-3, with D tentatively TRBD1 (6 bases). The CDR3 covers 13 residues. Trimming took off 7 bases at V and 4 bases at J, with 12 bases between the two ends. Germline V gene sequence: CDR1 MNHNY, CDR2 SVGAGI (reference sequence).

By share of the sample, this clone is medium-sized (0.01 to 0.1%). The V gene is TRBV5-1, the J gene TRBJ1-2, with TRBD1 matching 8 bases. CDR3 length: 14 residues. Germline lookup yields CDR1 SGHRS and CDR2 YFSETQ. The junction had 9 bases not matched to a gene; V was cut back by 6 bases and J by 5 bases. For the CDR3, the DNA is TGCGCCAGCAACGAAGGTGGACAGGGATATGGCTACACCTTC. Translating gives CASNEGGQGYGYTF.

The chain has TRBV5-1 and TRBJ2-3, with a tentative D call TRBD1 (6 bases). CDR1 is SGHRS, CDR2 YFSETQ, per germline. The CDR3 covers 16 residues. V was pared by 3 bases and J by 3 bases, with 17 bases between. CDR3 sequence: CASSWDTPYDTDTQYF. The CDR3, as DNA: TGCGCCAGCAGCTGGGACACCCCCTACGATACAGATACGCAGTATTTT.

This clone turned up a few times. The chain couples TRBV27 to TRBJ2-2, with 7 bases matching TRBD2. The CDR3 consists of 18 residues. Trimming cost V 1 base and J 4 bases; bases outside gene matches: 12. Germline V lookup: CDR1 MNHEY, CDR2 SMNVEV (reference sequence). Here the CDR3 reads CASSLLGEGPPGTGELFF. CDR3 DNA sequence: TGTGCCAGCAGTTTATTGGGGGAGGGCCCCCCCGGCACCGGGGAGCTGTTTTTT.

This chain connects TRBV5-5 to TRBJ2-1; unclear D gene. The ends were cut back, 1 base at V and 7 bases at J, with 9 bases in the middle. Germline CDR1 is SGHKS and CDR2 is YYEKEE (reference sequence). The length of the CDR3 is 13 residues. CDR3 residues: CASSLLTGNEQFF. For the CDR3, the DNA is TGTGCCAGCAGCTTGTTGACCGGGAATGAGCAGTTCTTC. The full variable domain, completed using reference TRBV5-5 and TRBJ2-1, is DAGVTQSPTHLIKTRGQQVTLRCSPISGHKSVSWYQQVLGQGPQFIFQYYEKEERGRGNFPDRFSARQFPNYSSELNVNALLLGDSALYLCASSLLTGNEQFFGPGTRLTVL.

This clone was counted a few times. V is TRBV9 and J is TRBJ2-3; tentatively, D is TRBD2 (6 bases). The CDR3 covers 15 residues. The ends were cut back, 0 bases at V and 1 base at J, with 9 bases in the middle. The germline V gene has CDR1 SGDLS and CDR2 YYNGEE. The CDR3 spells CASSVAASGTDTQYF. The DNA for the CDR3 is TGTGCCAGCAGCGTAGCGGCTAGCGGCACAGATACGCAGTATTTT.

This rearrangement joins TRBV5-1 to TRBJ2-3; no reliable D call. From germline, CDR1 is SGHRS and CDR2 YFSETQ. The CDR3 sequence is 15 residues long. The germline V and J ends were trimmed by 0 bases and 0 bases, with 8 bases remaining between them. As DNA, the CDR3 is TGCGCCAGCAGCTTGGTTACAGATAGCACAGATACGCAGTATTTT. This encodes CASSLVTDSTDTQYF.

This chain links TRBV19 with TRBJ2-7; 9 nucleotides match TRBD2. Germline V gene data show CDR1 as LNHDA and CDR2 as SQIVND (reference sequence). The J segment lost 6 bases and the V segment lost 3 bases, leaving 9 bases of the junction unmatched. This CDR3 region has 15 residues. The CDR3 reads CASSIGFGTSLEQYF. The CDR3 region has the DNA TGTGCCAGTAGTATCGGCTTTGGGACTAGCCTCGAGCAGTACTTC.

The chain is built from TRBV18 and TRBJ2-2; D ambiguous. V lost 3 bases, J lost 6 bases, and 11 bases lay in between. Looked up from germline, CDR1 is KGHSH and CDR2 is LQKENI. This CDR3 spans 14 amino acids. DNA for the CDR3: TGTGCCAGCTCACCCTTATCGGTCCCCGGGGAGCTGTTTTTT. Translation: CASSPLSVPGELFF.

The chain links TRBV7-9 to TRBJ2-7; 9 nucleotides align to TRBD2. Germline-derived CDR1 and CDR2 are SEHNR and FQNEAQ (reference sequence). The CDR3 has 16 amino acids. With 1 base clipped from V and 7 bases from J, the junction kept 11 bases outside the gene matches. Here the CDR3 DNA reads TGTGCCAGCAGCTTAGGGACTAGCGCGGCGGGGAGGGAGCAGTACTTC. It encodes CASSLGTSAAGREQYF.

The chain joins TRBV28 to TRBJ2-3, with 12 bases that match TRBD2. With V trimmed by 8 bases and J by 0 bases, 9 bases remained unmatched. The CDR3 has 17 amino acids. The germline V gene encodes CDR1 MDHEN and CDR2 SYDVKM. The CDR3 region has the DNA TGTGCCAGCCCCCCTAGCGGGAGGGCCTATAGCACAGATACGCAGTATTTT. This sequence encodes CASPPSGRAYSTDTQYF. Based on the CDR3 plus reference TRBV28 and TRBJ2-3, the full variable domain is DVKVTQSSRYLVKRTGEKVFLECVQDMDHENMFWYRQDPGLGLRLIYFSYDVKMKEKGDIPEGYSVSREKKERFSLILESASTNQTSMYLCASPPSGRAYSTDTQYFGPGTRLTVL.

The chain is built from TRBV2 and TRBJ2-3; unclear D gene. This CDR3 is built from 13 residues. Trimming cost V 4 bases and J 1 base, with 6 bases left between them. CDR1 is SNHLY, CDR2 FYNNEI, per germline. Here the CDR3 DNA reads TGTGCCAGCAGTGTACTACGCACAGATACGCAGTATTTT. It encodes CASSVLRTDTQYF.

This clone has only one observation. The chain is built from TRBV7-2 and TRBJ2-5; D is uncertain. The CDR3 has 12 residues. The V end lost 3 bases, the J end lost 7 bases, and 9 bases lay between the germline ends. Germline V gene sequence: CDR1 SGHTA, CDR2 FQGNSA. CDR3 bases: TGTGCCAGCAGCTTGGCCTCGGGGACCCAGTACTTC. Encoded protein: CASSLASGTQYF.

This clone was detected only a few times. The CDR3 sequence: CASSEERGLETQYF. CDR3 nucleotides: TGTGCCAGCAGTGAAGAGCGGGGGTTAGAGACCCAGTACTTC. The chain uses TRBV25-1 and TRBJ2-5; 8 positions agree with TRBD2. J lost 4 bases, V lost 2 bases, and 3 bases had no gene match. Germline assignment: CDR1 MGHDK and CDR2 SYGVNS. The CDR3 covers 14 residues. Looking up the rest from reference TRBV25-1 and TRBJ2-5 gives the full variable domain: EADIYQTPRYLVIGTGKKITLECSQTMGHDKMYWYQQDPGMELHLIHYSYGVNSTEKGDLSSESTVSRIRTEHFPLTLESARPSHTSQYLCASSEERGLETQYFGPGTRLLVL.

The CDR3 reads CASSIRGHNTDTQYF. For the CDR3, the DNA is TGTGCCAGTAGTATCAGGGGCCATAATACAGATACGCAGTATTTT. The chain carries TRBV19 and TRBJ2-3, with D possibly matching TRBD1 (6 bases). The length of the CDR3 is 15 residues. Germline V gives CDR1 LNHDA, CDR2 SQIVND (reference sequence). V was pared by 3 bases and J by 3 bases, with 13 bases between.

In its sample, this clone was seen once. The gene calls are TRBV5-1 and TRBJ2-2; D uncertain. The V end lost 0 bases, the J end lost 4 bases, and 16 bases lay between the germline ends. Looked up from germline, CDR1 is SGHRS and CDR2 is YFSETQ. The CDR3 has 17 amino acids. The CDR3 sequence is CASSLAAAAQSTGELFF. The CDR3 DNA reads as TGCGCCAGCAGCTTGGCCGCGGCGGCTCAGAGCACCGGGGAGCTGTTTTTT.

This clone was observed a handful of times. This chain joins TRBV19 and TRBJ1-2; 9 bases map to TRBD1. CDR3 size: 16 residues. V was pared by 7 bases and J by 0 bases, with 9 bases of the junction left unmatched. Per germline, CDR1 LNHDA and CDR2 SQIVND (reference sequence). The DNA for the CDR3 is TGTGCCAGTAACGAACAGGGGGCTGGTGCTAACTATGGCTACACCTTC. Amino acids: CASNEQGAGANYGYTF.

This sequence joins TRBV5-4 and TRBJ2-3; 7 nucleotides match TRBD2. V gave up 0 bases and J gave up 2 bases; unmatched junction bases: 3. The V gene's germline CDR1 is SGHNT and CDR2 YYREEE (reference sequence). This CDR3 comprises 15 residues. The CDR3 loop is CASSLDSGPTDTQYF. The CDR3 DNA follows: TGTGCCAGCAGCTTGGATAGCGGGCCCACAGATACGCAGTATTTT.

This chain connects TRBV5-5 to TRBJ1-6; TRBD1 matches at 9 bases. Germline V gives CDR1 SGHKS, CDR2 YYEKEE (reference sequence). The trim removed 5 bases at V and 8 bases at J, leaving 8 bases unmatched. The CDR3 covers 15 residues. The CDR3 nucleotides are TGTGCCAGCAGTCCCCTGGGACAGGGCTATTCACCCCTCCACTTT. It encodes CASSPLGQGYSPLHF.